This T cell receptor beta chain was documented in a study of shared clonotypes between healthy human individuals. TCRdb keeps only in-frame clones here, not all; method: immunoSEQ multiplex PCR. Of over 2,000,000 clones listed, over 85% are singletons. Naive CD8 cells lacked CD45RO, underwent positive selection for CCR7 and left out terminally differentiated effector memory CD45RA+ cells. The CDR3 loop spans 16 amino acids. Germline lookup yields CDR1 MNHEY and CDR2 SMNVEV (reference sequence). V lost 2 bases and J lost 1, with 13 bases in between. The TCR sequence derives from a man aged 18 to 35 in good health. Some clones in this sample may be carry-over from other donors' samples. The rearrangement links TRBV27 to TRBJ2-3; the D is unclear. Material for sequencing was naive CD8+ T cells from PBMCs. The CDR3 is CASSLSEATGTDTQYF. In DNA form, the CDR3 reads TGTGCCAGCAGTTTAAGCGAGGCTACGGGCACAGATACGCAGTATTTT.